These 2 T cell receptor beta chains were sequenced from one sample in a study of T cells in Graves' hyperthyroidism and ophthalmopathy. RNA transcripts served as the template for amplifying TCR beta CDR3 regions. The HTBI primer set served for first-round RT-PCR of the TCR CDR3. Each CDR3 protein gets one entry after TCRdb re-called the multiplex PCR reads with MiXCR. This repertoire shows about 350,000 distinct CDR3 sequences, over 15% found once; its top ten account for about 4%. Sequencing was done on a sample of blood. Receptor source: a woman aged 18-29 years with Graves' hyperthyroidism.

This clonotype has ten or more counts. The chain carries TRBV6-5 and TRBJ2-7; 7 bases match TRBD1. Germline assignment: CDR1 MNHEY and CDR2 SVGAGI. The J segment lost 5 bases and the V segment lost 6 bases, leaving 4 bases of the junction unmatched. This CDR3 comprises 12 residues. This CDR3 is CASSQDRNEQYF. CDR3 DNA sequence: TGTGCCAGCAGCCAGGACAGGAACGAGCAGTACTTC.

This clonotype came up many times. The rearrangement uses TRBV12-3 or TRBV12-4 and TRBJ2-7; D is unclear. V was trimmed by 5 bases and J by 5 bases, leaving 7 bases between them. This CDR3 comprises 11 residues. DNA for the CDR3: TGTGCCAGCAGTGCCAGGAACGAGCAGTACTTC. Its translation: CASSARNEQYF.